One sample yielded the 28 T cell receptor beta chains listed below, sequenced in a study. Profiled with immunoSEQ multiplex PCR; TCRdb holds only in-frame clones, not every one. The sample includes about 68,000 clones, about 93% of them seen just once. Sequencing was performed on PBMCs. The receptor set was obtained from a middle-aged man with rheumatoid arthritis.

To note about this clone: At one of its ends the junction is not consistent with the germline gene, which may arise from a read error. This chain connects TRBV3-1 (or the pseudogene TRBV3-2) to TRBJ1-4, with D unresolved. Germline loops: CDR1 LGHDT, CDR2 YNNKEL (reference sequence). The CDR3 contains 13 residues. CDR3 sequence: CASSQKPLPTVNF. CDR3 DNA: TGTGCCAGCAGCCAGAAACCTTTACCCACAGTAAATTTT.

This chain uses TRBV19 with TRBJ2-7, with 7 bases matching TRBD1. CDR3 length: 14 residues. Trimming cost V 5 bases and J 3 bases; bases outside gene matches: 7. Germline CDR1 and CDR2: LNHDA and SQIVND (reference sequence). The CDR3 protein is CASSPGTANYEQYF. The CDR3 nucleotides are TGTGCCAGTAGTCCCGGGACAGCGAACTACGAGCAGTACTTC.

The chain has TRBV30 and TRBJ1-1; D call uncertain. Germline V gene sequence: CDR1 GTSNPN, CDR2 SVGIG (reference sequence). V lost 5 bases, J lost 4 bases, and 11 bases lay in between. This CDR3 contains 12 residues. The CDR3: CAWGRRFTEAFF. The CDR3 DNA is TGTGCCTGGGGGCGTCGTTTCACTGAAGCTTTCTTT.

The chain links TRBV18 to TRBJ2-2; 7 nucleotides match TRBD1. CDR3 size: 15 residues. J lost 4 bases, V lost 3 bases, and 5 bases had no gene match. Germline V lookup: CDR1 KGHSH, CDR2 LQKENI. CDR3 sequence (DNA): TGTGCCAGCTCACCGAGACAGGGTGGCACCGGGGAGCTGTTTTTT. It is translated as CASSPRQGGTGELFF.

A single count supports this clone. The chain couples TRBV5-6 to TRBJ2-5; 11 positions agree with TRBD1. Germline V gene sequence: CDR1 SGHDT, CDR2 YYEEEE. Trimming cost V 4 bases and J 4 bases; bases outside gene matches: 6. This CDR3 comprises 15 residues. Written as DNA, the CDR3 is TGTGCCAGCAGCCGTATTGGGACAGGGGGAGAGACCCAGTACTTC. This encodes CASSRIGTGGETQYF.

The chain uses TRBV2 and TRBJ2-7; the D gene is possibly TRBD1 (7 bases). The V and J ends lost 8 bases and 2 bases respectively, with 19 bases between them. Germline CDR1 SNHLY, CDR2 FYNNEI. This CDR3 is 15 amino acids long. The CDR3 reads CASGGGGDRAYEQYF. The CDR3 DNA follows: TGTGCCAGCGGGGGAGGTGGGGACAGAGCCTACGAGCAGTACTTC.

This chain connects TRBV4-1 to TRBJ1-2; 10 bases align to TRBD1. Germline CDR1 and CDR2: MGHRA and YSYEKL. The CDR3 spans 17 residues. The V and J ends lost 2 bases and 5 bases, in that order; junction bases with no gene match: 11. The DNA of the CDR3 is TGCGCCAGCAGCCAACGCACCGGACAGGGGGACAAGTATGGCTACACCTTC. This translates into CASSQRTGQGDKYGYTF.

The chain is built from TRBV13 and TRBJ2-7; TRBD1 matches 11 bases. With 8 bases clipped from V and 7 bases from J, the junction kept 10 bases outside the gene matches. Germline V gene lookup returns CDR1 PRHDT and CDR2 FYEKMQ (reference sequence). This CDR3 has 14 amino acids. The CDR3 reads CASRGRDRGKEQYF. CDR3 DNA sequence: TGTGCCAGCCGAGGGCGGGACAGGGGGAAGGAGCAGTACTTC.

The chain employs TRBV13 and TRBJ2-7, with TRBD2 matching 9 bases. The junction had 8 bases not matched to a gene; V was cut back by 1 base and J by 4 bases. CDR3 length: 16 amino acids. CDR1 and CDR2 (germline): PRHDT, FYEKMQ (reference sequence). CDR3 nucleotides: TGTGCCAGCAGCTTAGACGGCGGGAGGGCCGGGTACGAGCAGTACTTC. Protein sequence: CASSLDGGRAGYEQYF.

This clone has just one count. The rearrangement joins TRBV3-1 (or the pseudogene TRBV3-2) to TRBJ2-1; 9 bases line up with TRBD2. The CDR3 spans 16 residues. J was trimmed by 9 bases and V by 0 bases; bases with no gene match: 9. CDR1 and CDR2 (germline): LGHDT, YNNKEL (reference sequence). The CDR3 spells CASSQDRSGGWAEQFF. Here the CDR3 DNA reads TGTGCCAGCAGCCAAGATCGCAGCGGGGGGTGGGCTGAGCAGTTCTTC.

The rearrangement joins TRBV6-5 to TRBJ1-3; D gene ambiguous. V lost 0 bases and J lost 4, with 10 bases in between. Germline CDR1 MNHEY, CDR2 SVGAGI. The CDR3 is 15 residues long. CDR3 coding DNA: TGTGCCAGCAGTTACTCTCCCCTTCGGGGAAACACCATATATTTT. It is translated as CASSYSPLRGNTIYF.

The chain recombines TRBV29-1 with TRBJ1-2; 7 positions match TRBD1. The V gene end was trimmed by 3 bases and the J gene end by 6 bases; junction bases not matched to a gene: 10. CDR1 is SQVTM, CDR2 ANQGSEA, per germline. The CDR3 spans 14 residues. CDR3 protein: CSVDRPKGADGYTF. CDR3 DNA: TGCAGCGTTGATCGCCCGAAGGGGGCGGATGGCTACACCTTC. The entire variable domain, with the rest obtained from reference TRBV29-1 and TRBJ1-2, is as follows: SAVISQKPSRDICQRGTSLTIQCQVDSQVTMMFWYRQQPGQSLTLIATANQGSEATYESGFVIDKFPISRPNLTFSTLTVSNMSPEDSSIYLCSVDRPKGADGYTFGSGTRLTVV.

The chain links TRBV6-5 to TRBJ1-4, with a tentative D call TRBD1 (5 bases). CDR1 is MNHEY, CDR2 SVGAGI, per germline. V lost 6 bases and J lost 0, with 11 bases in between. The CDR3 sequence is 15 residues long. CDR3 DNA sequence: TGTGCCAGCAGCCCCCAGGGAGCAACTAATGAAAAACTGTTTTTT. Its translation: CASSPQGATNEKLFF.

This rearrangement joins TRBV18 to TRBJ2-7, with D possibly TRBD1 on 6 matching bases. V was cut by 3 bases and J by 2 bases, with 14 bases left in between. The CDR3 spans 15 residues. Germline V gene lookup returns CDR1 KGHSH and CDR2 LQKENI. As DNA, the CDR3 is TGTGCCAGCTCACCGTTCTCAGGGGATCCCTACGAGCAGTACTTC. It codes for CASSPFSGDPYEQYF.

The chain joins TRBV28 to TRBJ2-3, with 8 bases matching TRBD2. Germline V gene data show CDR1 as MDHEN and CDR2 as SYDVKM. V dropped 6 bases and J dropped 6; count of bases not matched to a gene: 11. This CDR3 region has 15 residues. The chain's CDR3 is CASSLGRGVIDTQYF. The CDR3 DNA reads TGTGCCAGCAGCCTCGGGCGGGGGGTTATCGATACGCAGTATTTT.

The rearrangement links TRBV28 to TRBJ1-6, with D possibly TRBD1 on 5 matching bases. Germline V lookup: CDR1 MDHEN, CDR2 SYDVKM. Deletions cut 5 bases from V and 0 bases from J, with 23 bases between. The CDR3 extends over 20 amino acids. For the CDR3, the DNA is TGTGCCAGCAGTGGTAAGAGGACAAACCGGTCTGTCTCCTATAATTCACCCCTCCACTTT. This codes for CASSGKRTNRSVSYNSPLHF.

The V and J genes are TRBV24-1 and TRBJ2-7; 9 bases match TRBD1. Germline V gene data show CDR1 as KGHDR and CDR2 as SFDVKD. Losses at the gene ends were 3 bases for V and 5 bases for J; bases not matched to a gene: 7. The CDR3 is made up of 15 amino acids. The CDR3 is CATSDRDRGKNEQYF. The CDR3, as DNA: TGTGCCACCAGTGATCGAGACAGGGGGAAGAACGAGCAGTACTTC.

The V and J genes are TRBV18 and TRBJ2-2; D call uncertain. This CDR3 spans 14 amino acids. V gave up 2 bases and J gave up 5 bases, with 9 bases separating them. CDR1 KGHSH and CDR2 LQKENI come from the germline V gene. DNA of the CDR3: TGTGCCAGCTCACCAGACGTGGCGACCGGGGAGCTGTTTTTT. Amino acids: CASSPDVATGELFF.

The CDR3 loop reads CASSSAGSRETQYF. The DNA for the CDR3 is TGTGCCAGCAGCTCTGCAGGTTCCAGGGAGACCCAGTACTTC. This rearrangement joins TRBV7-3 to TRBJ2-5; no definite D call. The CDR3 length is 14 residues. The V end lost 4 bases, the J end lost 5 bases, and 14 bases lay between the germline ends. Germline V gene lookup returns CDR1 SGHTA and CDR2 FQGTGA.

This clone was seen once. The rearrangement joins TRBV10-3 to TRBJ1-1; TRBD1 agrees at 10 bases. Germline loops: CDR1 ENHRY, CDR2 SYGVKD. With V trimmed by 3 bases and J by 3 bases, 4 bases remained unmatched. This CDR3 has 15 residues. DNA for the CDR3: TGTGCCATCAGTGACCGGACAGGGGGTCACACTGAAGCTTTCTTT. Protein: CAISDRTGGHTEAFF.

This clone was counted once. J is TRBJ2-7 and V is TRBV12-3 or TRBV12-4; D is unresolved. Trimming removed 2 bases from V and 1 base from J, with 3 bases in between. CDR3 size: 12 residues. CDR3 amino acids: CASSLRSYEQYF. CDR3 in DNA: TGTGCCAGCAGTTTACGGTCCTACGAGCAGTACTTC.

J is TRBJ1-5 and V is TRBV19; D ambiguous. Trimming removed 7 bases from V and 4 bases from J, with 14 bases in between. Germline lookup yields CDR1 LNHDA and CDR2 SQIVND (reference sequence). This CDR3 is 14 amino acids long. Here the CDR3 DNA reads TGTGCCAGTAATAAGTTGGAAATTAATCAGCCCCAGCATTTT. As protein: CASNKLEINQPQHF. Complete variable domain (other parts from reference TRBV19 and TRBJ1-5): DGGITQSPKYLFRKEGQNVTLSCEQNLNHDAMYWYRQDPGQGLRLIYYSQIVNDFQKGDIAEGYSVSREKKESFPLTVTSAQKNPTAFYLCASNKLEINQPQHFGDGTRLSIL.

The J gene is TRBJ2-3, the V gene TRBV5-1; TRBD1 agrees at 7 bases. This CDR3 spans 13 amino acids. Germline-derived CDR1 and CDR2 are SGHRS and YFSETQ. J gave up 11 bases and V 1 base, and 7 bases lay outside the gene matches. CDR3 sequence (DNA): TGCGCCAGCAGCTTGTATAGGACAGGCGGGCAGTATTTT. It encodes CASSLYRTGGQYF.

The gene calls are TRBV6-2 or TRBV6-3 and TRBJ2-5; no definite D call. The germline gives CDR1 MNHEY, CDR2 SVGEGT. Trimming left V 2 bases short and J 4 bases short, with 5 bases between. The CDR3 extends over 12 amino acids. CDR3 protein: CASSYGGETQYF. CDR3 nucleotide sequence: TGTGCCAGCAGTTACGGTGGAGAGACCCAGTACTTC.

The chain carries TRBV27 and TRBJ1-5; D not resolved. Germline CDR1 is MNHEY and CDR2 is SMNVEV (reference sequence). V dropped 5 bases and J dropped 6 bases, with 17 bases sitting between them. This CDR3 comprises 15 residues. The DNA of the CDR3 is TGTGCCAGCAGTCCCGGAGGGAGCTTAGGTCAGCCCCAGCATTTT. Protein sequence: CASSPGGSLGQPQHF.

This clone was picked up one time. This chain links TRBV2 with TRBJ1-5; the match to TRBD1 covers 7 bases. Germline trimming cut 3 bases from V and 6 bases from J; bases unmatched to any gene: 8. The CDR3 extends over 15 amino acids. Germline CDR1 reads SNHLY; CDR2 reads FYNNEI. CDR3 sequence reads: CASSEGQPGGQPQHF. DNA of the CDR3: TGTGCCAGCAGTGAGGGGCAGCCAGGGGGTCAGCCCCAGCATTTT. Full variable domain (missing parts from reference TRBV2 and TRBJ1-5): EPEVTQTPSHQVTQMGQEVILRCVPISNHLYFYWYRQILGQKVEFLVSFYNNEISEKSEIFDDQFSVERPDGSNFTLKIRSTKLEDSAMYFCASSEGQPGGQPQHFGDGTRLSIL.

The chain combines TRBV28 with TRBJ2-1; the D gene is possibly TRBD2 (5 bases). The CDR3 spans 17 residues. The ends were cut back, 1 base at V and 2 bases at J, with 15 bases in the middle. Germline values: CDR1 MDHEN, CDR2 SYDVKM. This CDR3 reads CASSLSGLRGTYNEQFF. CDR3 in DNA: TGTGCCAGCAGTTTATCCGGACTGCGTGGAACCTACAATGAGCAGTTCTTC.

This rearrangement joins TRBV18 to TRBJ2-1; D not resolved. CDR1 is KGHSH, CDR2 LQKENI, per germline. V was shortened by 5 bases and J by 4 bases, with 12 bases between the two germline ends. CDR3 length: 14 amino acids. The CDR3 DNA reads as TGTGCCAGCTCAAGTGGAGTGGGGTACAATGAGCAGTTCTTC. Amino acids: CASSSGVGYNEQFF.